Following are 30 T cell receptor beta chains from one sample sequenced in a study of human T cells and chemical hapten exposure. Regarding time point: patch test 3, about 24 weeks after DPC sensitization. Specified treatment: therapeutic diphenylcyclopropenone sensitization with weekly scalp DPC. TCRdb itself ran the RACE reads through MiXCR, one entry per CDR3 protein. The repertoire holds about 120,000 distinct CDR3 sequences, with about 11% as singletons. The sample in question was whole blood, obtained in connection with sensitization to the hapten diphenylcyclopropenone (DPC). Receptor source: a woman aged 45 to 65 with alopecia areata. Some clones in this sample may be carry-over from other donors' samples.

This clonotype appeared many times. A junction end diverges from the germline sequence, so it may reflect a read error. The chain uses TRBV15 and TRBJ2-1, with 10 bases aligning to TRBD2. This CDR3 contains 13 residues. The germline CDR1 and CDR2 sequences are LNHNV and YYDKDF (reference sequence). The CDR3 DNA reads as TGTGCCACCAGCACCGTGCAGCGGGAGGGCCAGGTCTTC. This sequence encodes CATSTVQREGQVF. Drawing the rest from reference TRBV15 and TRBJ2-1, the complete variable domain is DAMVIQNPRYQVTQFGKPVTLSCSQTLNHNVMYWYQQKSSQAPKLLFHYYDKDFNNEADTPDNFQSRRPNTSFCFLDIRSPGLGDTAMYLCATSTVQREGQVFGPGTRLTVL.

In its sample, this clonotype was seen a few times. The gene calls are TRBV13 and TRBJ2-7; D unclear. The V and J ends lost 2 bases and 4 bases respectively, with 18 bases between them. Germline V gene sequence: CDR1 PRHDT, CDR2 FYEKMQ (reference sequence). CDR3 length: 16 amino acids. The CDR3 loop reads CASSLPRATSPYEQYF. The CDR3 coding sequence is TGTGCCAGCAGCTTACCTAGGGCCACTTCACCTTACGAGCAGTACTTC.

The rearrangement uses TRBV6-2 or TRBV6-3 and TRBJ2-6; D gene ambiguous. Germline lookup yields CDR1 MNHEY and CDR2 SVGEGT. The ends were cut back, 5 bases at V and 2 bases at J, with 10 bases in the middle. The CDR3 length is 15 residues. The CDR3 coding sequence is TGTGCCAGCAGTGCTGGGTCCCCTGGGGCCAACGTCCTGACTTTC. Translation gives CASSAGSPGANVLTF.

The chain is built from TRBV14 and TRBJ1-6; TRBD1 is a possible D gene (6 bases). V shed 6 bases and J shed 9 bases, with 18 bases lying between them. Germline V gene sequence: CDR1 SGHDN, CDR2 FVKESK. This CDR3 region has 15 residues. The CDR3 reads CASSNQGARGSPLHF. The CDR3 DNA follows: TGTGCCAGCAGTAACCAAGGCGCCAGGGGTTCACCCCTCCACTTT.

This clonotype was seen a few times. This chain links TRBV12-3 or TRBV12-4 with TRBJ1-1; 7 bases line up with TRBD1. With 3 bases clipped from V and 1 base from J, the junction kept 2 bases outside the gene matches. This CDR3 is 14 amino acids long. The CDR3: CASSLGQRNTEAFF. The DNA of the CDR3 is TGTGCCAGCAGTTTGGGACAGCGGAACACTGAAGCTTTCTTT.

The table lists this clonotype with many counts. The chain combines TRBV27 with TRBJ1-3, with D tentatively TRBD1 (6 bases). CDR1 MNHEY and CDR2 SMNVEV come from the germline V gene (reference sequence). V shed 11 bases and J shed 2 bases, with 16 bases lying between them. CDR3 length: 14 amino acids. CDR3 in amino acids: CASRGGGAGNTIYF. The CDR3 nucleotides are TGTGCCTCCCGAGGGGGAGGTGCTGGAAACACCATATATTTT.

At least ten counts were recorded for this clonotype. CDR3 nucleotide sequence: TGCAGCGTTGGAAACCTAAATGAAAAACTGTTTTTT. Translating gives CSVGNLNEKLFF. The gene calls are TRBV29-1 and TRBJ1-4; D not certain. There are 12 residues in the CDR3. V was cut by 4 bases and J by 5 bases, with 8 bases left in between. CDR1 and CDR2 (germline): SQVTM, ANQGSEA. The full variable domain, with the rest looked up from reference TRBV29-1 and TRBJ1-4, is SAVISQKPSRDICQRGTSLTIQCQVDSQVTMMFWYRQQPGQSLTLIATANQGSEATYESGFVIDKFPISRPNLTFSTLTVSNMSPEDSSIYLCSVGNLNEKLFFGSGTQLSVL.

In the case of this clonotype: At one of its ends the junction is not consistent with the germline gene, which may arise from a read error. V and J are TRBV7-9 and TRBJ2-7, with TRBD1 identical over 11 bases. The CDR3 is made up of 15 amino acids. Germline lookup yields CDR1 SEHNR and CDR2 FQNEAQ (reference sequence). The CDR3 loop is CASSLAGTGGSEQYF. The CDR3 bases are TGTGCCAGCAGCCTAGCCGGGACAGGGGGGAGCGAGCAGTACTTC.

The rearrangement joins TRBV19 to TRBJ1-2; maybe TRBD1 (5 bases). Trimming took 11 bases from V and 1 from J, leaving 17 bases between them. The CDR3 loop spans 14 amino acids. CDR1 is LNHDA, CDR2 SQIVND, per germline (reference sequence). CDR3 in DNA: TGTGCCTCGTCGGGACGAATAAATAACTATGGCTACACCTTC. Its translation is CASSGRINNYGYTF.

Only a few counts were recorded for this clonotype. The chain joins TRBV20-1 to TRBJ1-1; no clear D gene. Germline lookup yields CDR1 DFQATT and CDR2 SNEGSKA (reference sequence). CDR3 length equals 11 residues. V was cut by 0 bases and J by 8 bases, with 7 bases left in between. The CDR3 reads CSARDWVEAFF. For the CDR3, the DNA is TGCAGTGCTAGAGATTGGGTGGAAGCTTTCTTT.

The rearrangement uses TRBV18 and TRBJ1-2; D is undetermined. This CDR3 spans 15 amino acids. The V end lost 3 bases, the J end lost 8 bases, and 19 bases lay between the germline ends. Germline V CDR1 and CDR2: KGHSH, LQKENI. The DNA for the CDR3 is TGTGCCAGCTCACCCCGTGATGAGGGTTGGCGAGGCTACACCTTC. Protein sequence: CASSPRDEGWRGYTF.

Only a few counts were recorded for this clonotype. V usage is TRBV28 and J usage is TRBJ2-1, with D unclear. Germline V gene data show CDR1 as MDHEN and CDR2 as SYDVKM. Trimming pared 5 bases from V and 5 bases from J, leaving 1 base between. This CDR3 has 10 residues. CDR3 amino acids: CASSDNEQFF. CDR3 nucleotides: TGTGCCAGCAGTGACAATGAGCAGTTCTTC. The full variable domain, in which reference TRBV28 and TRBJ2-1 provide the parts outside the CDR3, is DVKVTQSSRYLVKRTGEKVFLECVQDMDHENMFWYRQDPGLGLRLIYFSYDVKMKEKGDIPEGYSVSREKKERFSLILESASTNQTSMYLCASSDNEQFFGPGTRLTVL.

This clonotype was observed many times. The rearrangement links TRBV20-1 to TRBJ2-6, with unresolved D. The CDR3 spans 15 residues. Germline-derived CDR1 and CDR2 are DFQATT and SNEGSKA (reference sequence). Deletions cut 6 bases from V and 0 bases from J, with 12 bases between. Here the CDR3 DNA reads TGCAGTGCACCGCCTTATAACTCTGGGGCCAACGTCCTGACTTTC. It yields the protein CSAPPYNSGANVLTF.

This clonotype was detected a few times. This chain uses TRBV12-5 with TRBJ2-3; D unresolved. Looked up from germline, CDR1 is LGHNT and CDR2 is FRNRAP. CDR3 size: 12 residues. V was pared by 2 bases and J by 9 bases, with 9 bases between. This CDR3 is CASGLFGDTQYF. The CDR3 bases are TGTGCTAGTGGTTTGTTTGGTGACACGCAGTATTTT.

This clonotype occurred many times. V gene TRBV5-1 combines with J gene TRBJ2-5; the D call may be TRBD1 or TRBD2 (6 bases each). Germline-derived CDR1 and CDR2 are SGHRS and YFSETQ. The CDR3 totals 14 residues. V was cut by 4 bases and J by 7 bases, with 17 bases left in between. The CDR3 loop reads CASSTPGGVRTQYF. The CDR3 nucleotides read TGCGCCAGCAGCACCCCCGGGGGCGTACGGACCCAGTACTTC.

The chain links TRBV28 to TRBJ2-4; D unresolved. This CDR3 is built from 13 residues. Between the trimmed V and J ends, which lost 8 bases and 5 bases, there was a span of 13 bases. Germline V gene data show CDR1 as MDHEN and CDR2 as SYDVKM. The DNA for the CDR3 is TGTGCCAGCGGCGATAGGTTCCAAAACATTCAGTACTTC. Its protein product is CASGDRFQNIQYF.

The table lists this clonotype with a few counts. V and J are TRBV12-3 or TRBV12-4 and TRBJ1-2; 10 bases agree with TRBD1. The CDR3 runs 14 residues. V lost 1 base to trimming and J lost 4 bases; unmatched junction nucleotides: 0. Here the CDR3 DNA reads TGTGCCAGCAGTTTAGGGACAGGGGGCTATGGCTACACCTTC. Amino acids: CASSLGTGGYGYTF.

This clonotype appeared a few times. The CDR3 sequence: CASARGPGITGNEQFF. CDR3 sequence (DNA): TGTGCCAGCGCGAGGGGGCCGGGAATCACCGGGAATGAGCAGTTCTTC. The chain has TRBV28 and TRBJ2-1, with 7 bases lining up with TRBD1. CDR1 is MDHEN, CDR2 SYDVKM, per germline. The CDR3 consists of 16 residues. The V gene end was trimmed by 8 bases and the J gene end by 7 bases; junction bases not matched to a gene: 17.

This clonotype appeared a few times. The chain carries TRBV7-2 and TRBJ2-7, with D possibly TRBD2 on 5 matching bases. V was cut by 5 bases and J by 0 bases, with 8 bases left in between. CDR1 is SGHTA and CDR2 is FQGNSA in the germline V gene. There are 13 residues in the CDR3. Here the CDR3 reads CASSAGNSYEQYF. In DNA, the CDR3 is TGTGCCAGCAGCGCCGGGAACTCCTACGAGCAGTACTTC.

This clonotype was recorded many times. This chain links TRBV2 with TRBJ2-7; maybe TRBD1 (5 bases). CDR3 length equals 12 residues. The V gene lost 6 bases and the J gene lost 5 bases, with 11 bases spanning the gap. Germline CDR1 and CDR2: SNHLY and FYNNEI. For the CDR3, the DNA is TGTGCCAGCAGCCCTGACAGCCACGAGCAGTACTTC. The encoded protein is CASSPDSHEQYF.

The sample holds a few counts of this clonotype. The chain recombines TRBV20-1 with TRBJ1-1, with D possibly matching TRBD1 (6 bases). The CDR3 runs to 17 residues. The V end lost 0 bases, the J end lost 0 bases, and 17 bases lay between the germline ends. Germline assignment: CDR1 DFQATT and CDR2 SNEGSKA (reference sequence). CDR3 residues: CSARDSGRGQMNTEAFF. CDR3 DNA sequence: TGCAGTGCTAGAGATAGTGGCAGGGGCCAAATGAACACTGAAGCTTTCTTT.

The rearrangement joins TRBV6-1 to TRBJ2-7, with D perhaps matching TRBD2 (6 bases). V was pared by 0 bases and J by 12 bases, with 15 bases between. Germline V lookup: CDR1 MNHNS, CDR2 SASEGT. The CDR3 extends over 13 amino acids. In DNA form, the CDR3 reads TGTGCCAGCAGTGAAGCGCTGGTAGCGGAGGGGTACTTC. The encoded protein is CASSEALVAEGYF.

The chain recombines TRBV12-3 or TRBV12-4 with TRBJ1-1, with unresolved D. CDR3 size: 14 residues. The ends were cut back, 1 base at V and 4 bases at J, with 10 bases in the middle. CDR3 in amino acids: CASSLGARATEAFF. The DNA of the CDR3 is TGTGCCAGCAGTTTAGGGGCGAGGGCCACTGAAGCTTTCTTT.

This clonotype was counted a few times. J is TRBJ1-2 and V is TRBV20-1; 7 bases agree with TRBD1. CDR3 size: 15 residues. Germline V gives CDR1 DFQATT, CDR2 SNEGSKA (reference sequence). V lost 4 bases, J lost 8 bases, and 16 bases stayed unmatched. CDR3 coding DNA: TGCAGTGCTATGCGCCGTAACAGGGGAAGAGGCGGCTACACCTTC. This codes for CSAMRRNRGRGGYTF.

This clonotype has a handful of counts. The CDR3 DNA is TGTGCCAGCAGTTTAACAAAGAGGAATCAGCCCCAGCATTTT. Residues: CASSLTKRNQPQHF. The chain couples TRBV12-3 or TRBV12-4 to TRBJ1-5; D is uncertain. V lost 2 bases and J 4 bases, leaving 9 bases between the germline ends. The CDR3 is 14 residues long.

This clonotype occurred a few times. The chain is built from TRBV6-5 and TRBJ1-1; D remains ambiguous. Trimming removed 0 bases at V and 3 bases at J, with 5 bases between. Per the germline V gene, CDR1 is MNHEY and CDR2 is SVGAGI. The CDR3 spans 13 residues. The CDR3 protein is CASSYSTYTEAFF. CDR3 DNA sequence: TGTGCCAGCAGTTACTCGACATACACTGAAGCTTTCTTT.

Many counts were recorded for this clonotype. This chain joins TRBV12-3 or TRBV12-4 and TRBJ2-2; D remains unclear. The ends were cut back, 7 bases at V and 3 bases at J, with 12 bases in the middle. The CDR3 runs to 14 residues. The CDR3 nucleotides read TGTGCCAGCACCCCCAACCTGGACACCGGGGAGCTGTTTTTT. It encodes CASTPNLDTGELFF.

This clonotype has a count of ten or more. V usage is TRBV20-1 and J usage is TRBJ2-1; 7 nucleotides align to TRBD2. With 6 bases clipped from V and 0 bases from J, the junction kept 8 bases outside the gene matches. Per the germline V gene, CDR1 is DFQATT and CDR2 is SNEGSKA (reference sequence). This CDR3 is 15 amino acids long. CDR3 sequence: CSALESGTSYNEQFF. In DNA, the CDR3 is TGCAGTGCCCTGGAAAGCGGGACCTCCTACAATGAGCAGTTCTTC.

This clonotype occurred many times. This chain links TRBV7-8 with TRBJ2-1; 7 bases align to TRBD1. The CDR3 extends over 14 amino acids. From germline, CDR1 is SGHVS and CDR2 FQNEAQ. Trimming took 1 base from V and 8 from J; bases not matched to a gene: 5. The CDR3 region is CASSLETGWDEQFF. The CDR3 DNA reads as TGTGCCAGCAGCTTAGAGACAGGGTGGGATGAGCAGTTCTTC.

The genes are TRBV6-2 or TRBV6-3 and TRBJ1-2; 10 nucleotides agree with TRBD1. V trimming: 5 bases; J trimming: 4 bases; junction bases outside the gene matches: 10. The CDR3 totals 16 residues. Germline CDR1 MNHEY, CDR2 SVGEGT. The CDR3 spells CASSGPDRGQGYGYTF. The CDR3 DNA is TGTGCCAGCAGTGGCCCCGACAGGGGGCAGGGCTATGGCTACACCTTC.